This T cell receptor beta chain appears in the sequencing data of a study of T-cell reconstitution after alpha-beta-depleted transplantation in children (dated by TCRdb to 2015 to 2016). For the wider study: T-cell immune reconstitution after TCRalphabeta/CD19-depleted allogeneic hematopoietic cell transplantation in children was quantitatively tracked in the study by means of TCR repertoire profiling.

The library came from PCR. The run used an Illumina HiSeq 2500. To normalize quantification of the TCRbeta repertoire, the TCR libraries were built with molecular barcoding that relied on unique molecular identifiers. The public sequencing data were trimmed at Q25 with fastp and processed into clonotypes with MiXCR by TCRdb, which kept only in-frame beta chains. Rows are combined by CDR3 protein, so each entry shows the most common genes and DNA. The sample table holds around 240,000 distinct CDR3 sequences, of which approximately 9.9% were seen once. The ten largest make up approximately 5% of the sample. Comments on this clonotype: No cognate antigen has been identified for it. Per-nucleotide qualities are absent, and no much larger clonotype sits a single base away.

The junction carries 11 bases between V and J, which are trimmed by 4 bases and 2 bases respectively. Inclusive of the bounding cysteine and phenylalanine, the CDR3 is 14 residues long. Only the CDR3 DNA stays, 42 bases, in frame from base 1. The sequencing used PBMCs from the stem cell graft donor, collected from the stem cell graft. The sequence was collected from a human donor who donated a stem cell graft to a child with SCID. The chain was built from TRBV12-3 or TRBV12-4 and TRBJ1-2; a tentative D match to TRBD1 spans 6 bases. In nucleotides, the sequence is TGTGCCAGCAGTTCTATTACAGGGAACTATGGCTACACCTTC. It translates as CASSSITGNYGYTF.